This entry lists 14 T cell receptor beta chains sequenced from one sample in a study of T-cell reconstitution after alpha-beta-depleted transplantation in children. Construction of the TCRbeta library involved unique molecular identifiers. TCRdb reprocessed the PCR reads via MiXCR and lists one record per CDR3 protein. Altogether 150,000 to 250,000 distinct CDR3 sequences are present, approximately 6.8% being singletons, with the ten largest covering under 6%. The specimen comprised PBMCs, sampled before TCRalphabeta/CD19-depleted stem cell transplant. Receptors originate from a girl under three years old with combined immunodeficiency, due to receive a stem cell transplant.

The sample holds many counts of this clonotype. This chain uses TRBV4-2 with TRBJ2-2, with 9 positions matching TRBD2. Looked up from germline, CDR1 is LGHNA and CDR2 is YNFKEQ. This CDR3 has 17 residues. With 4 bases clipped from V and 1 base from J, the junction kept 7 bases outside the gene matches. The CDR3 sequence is CASSPRLAGKNTGELFF. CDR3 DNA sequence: TGTGCCAGCAGCCCCCGCCTAGCGGGGAAGAACACCGGGGAGCTGTTTTTT.

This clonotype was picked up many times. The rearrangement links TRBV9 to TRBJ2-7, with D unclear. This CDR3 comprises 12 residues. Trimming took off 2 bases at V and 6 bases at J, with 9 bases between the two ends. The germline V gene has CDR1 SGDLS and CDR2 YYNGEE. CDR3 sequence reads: CASSVGWGEQYF. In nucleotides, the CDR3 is TGTGCCAGCAGCGTCGGTTGGGGCGAGCAGTACTTC.

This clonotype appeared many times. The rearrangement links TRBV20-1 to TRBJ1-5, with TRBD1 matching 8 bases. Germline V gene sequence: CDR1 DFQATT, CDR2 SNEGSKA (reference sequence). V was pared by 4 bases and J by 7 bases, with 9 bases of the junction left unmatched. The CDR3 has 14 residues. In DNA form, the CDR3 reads TGCAGTGCTACAGGACAGGGCGAATGGCAGCCCCAGCATTTT. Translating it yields CSATGQGEWQPQHF.

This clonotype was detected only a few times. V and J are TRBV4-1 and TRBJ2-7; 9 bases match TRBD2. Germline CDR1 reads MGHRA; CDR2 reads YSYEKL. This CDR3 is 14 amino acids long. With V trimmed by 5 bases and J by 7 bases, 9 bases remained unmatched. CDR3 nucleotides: TGCGCCAGCAGCAATAGCGGGGGCCAGGGGGAGCAGTACTTC. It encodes CASSNSGGQGEQYF.

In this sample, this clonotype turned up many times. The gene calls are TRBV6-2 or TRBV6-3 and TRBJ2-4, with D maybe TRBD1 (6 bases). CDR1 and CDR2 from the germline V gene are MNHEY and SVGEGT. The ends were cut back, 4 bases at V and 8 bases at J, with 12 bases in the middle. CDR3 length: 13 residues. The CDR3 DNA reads TGTGCCAGCAGTTTCGACAGGCGGGACATTCAGTACTTC. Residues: CASSFDRRDIQYF.

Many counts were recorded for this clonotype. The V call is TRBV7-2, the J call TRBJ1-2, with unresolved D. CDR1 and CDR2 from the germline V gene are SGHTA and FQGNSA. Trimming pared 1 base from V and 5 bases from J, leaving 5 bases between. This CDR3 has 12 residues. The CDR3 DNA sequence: TGTGCCAGCAGCTTAGGGATTTATGGCTACACCTTC. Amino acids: CASSLGIYGYTF.

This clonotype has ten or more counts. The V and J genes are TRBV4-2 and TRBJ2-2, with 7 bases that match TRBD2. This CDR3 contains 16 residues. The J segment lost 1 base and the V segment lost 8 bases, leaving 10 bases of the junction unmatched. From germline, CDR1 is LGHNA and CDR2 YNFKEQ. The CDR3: CASHSLAEGNTGELFF. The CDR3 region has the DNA TGTGCCAGCCATTCCCTAGCGGAGGGGAACACCGGGGAGCTGTTTTTT.

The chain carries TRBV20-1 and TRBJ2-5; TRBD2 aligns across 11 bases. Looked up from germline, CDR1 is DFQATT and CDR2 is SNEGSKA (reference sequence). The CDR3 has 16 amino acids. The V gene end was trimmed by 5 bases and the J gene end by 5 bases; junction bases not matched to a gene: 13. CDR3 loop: CSAEALSGGAGETQYF. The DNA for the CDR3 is TGCAGTGCTGAAGCCCTTAGCGGGGGGGCGGGTGAGACCCAGTACTTC.

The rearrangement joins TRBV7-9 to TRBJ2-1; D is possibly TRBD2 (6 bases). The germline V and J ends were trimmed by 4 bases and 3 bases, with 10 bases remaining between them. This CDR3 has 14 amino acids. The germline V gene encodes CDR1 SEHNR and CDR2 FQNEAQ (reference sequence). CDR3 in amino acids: CASSSSAGYNEQFF. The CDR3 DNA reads TGTGCCAGCAGCTCTAGCGCCGGCTACAATGAGCAGTTCTTC.

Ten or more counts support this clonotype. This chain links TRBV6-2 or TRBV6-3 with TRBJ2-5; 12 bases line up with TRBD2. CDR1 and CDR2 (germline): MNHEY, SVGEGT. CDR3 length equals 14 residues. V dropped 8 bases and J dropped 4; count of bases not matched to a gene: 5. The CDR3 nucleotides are TGTGCCAGCTCGAGACTAGCGGGGGTAGAGACCCAGTACTTC. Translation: CASSRLAGVETQYF.

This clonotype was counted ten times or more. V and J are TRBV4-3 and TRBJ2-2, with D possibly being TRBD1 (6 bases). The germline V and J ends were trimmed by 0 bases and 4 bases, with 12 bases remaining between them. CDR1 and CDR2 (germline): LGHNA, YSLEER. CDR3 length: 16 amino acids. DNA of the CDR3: TGCGCCAGCAGCCAAGAACTGGGGGCCTCCACCGGGGAGCTGTTTTTT. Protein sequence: CASSQELGASTGELFF.

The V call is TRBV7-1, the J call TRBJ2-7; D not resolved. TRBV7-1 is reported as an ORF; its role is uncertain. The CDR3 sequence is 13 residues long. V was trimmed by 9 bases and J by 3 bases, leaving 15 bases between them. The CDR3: CARGTALLYEQYF. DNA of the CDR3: TGTGCCAGGGGCACAGCGCTCCTCTACGAGCAGTACTTC.

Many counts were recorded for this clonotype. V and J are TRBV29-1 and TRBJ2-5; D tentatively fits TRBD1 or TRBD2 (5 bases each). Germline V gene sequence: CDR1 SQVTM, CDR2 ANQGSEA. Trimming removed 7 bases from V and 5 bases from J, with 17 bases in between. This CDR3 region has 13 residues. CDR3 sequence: CSARDQRRETQYF. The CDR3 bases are TGCAGCGCTAGGGACCAGCGGCGGGAGACCCAGTACTTC. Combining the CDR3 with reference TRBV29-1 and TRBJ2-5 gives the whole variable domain SAVISQKPSRDICQRGTSLTIQCQVDSQVTMMFWYRQQPGQSLTLIATANQGSEATYESGFVIDKFPISRPNLTFSTLTVSNMSPEDSSIYLCSARDQRRETQYFGPGTRLLVL.

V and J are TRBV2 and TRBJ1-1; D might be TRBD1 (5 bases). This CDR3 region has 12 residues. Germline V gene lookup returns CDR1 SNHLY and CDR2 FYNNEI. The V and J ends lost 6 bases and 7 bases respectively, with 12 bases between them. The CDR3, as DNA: TGTGCCAGCAGCCAGACAGCATTTGAAGCTTTCTTT. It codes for CASSQTAFEAFF.